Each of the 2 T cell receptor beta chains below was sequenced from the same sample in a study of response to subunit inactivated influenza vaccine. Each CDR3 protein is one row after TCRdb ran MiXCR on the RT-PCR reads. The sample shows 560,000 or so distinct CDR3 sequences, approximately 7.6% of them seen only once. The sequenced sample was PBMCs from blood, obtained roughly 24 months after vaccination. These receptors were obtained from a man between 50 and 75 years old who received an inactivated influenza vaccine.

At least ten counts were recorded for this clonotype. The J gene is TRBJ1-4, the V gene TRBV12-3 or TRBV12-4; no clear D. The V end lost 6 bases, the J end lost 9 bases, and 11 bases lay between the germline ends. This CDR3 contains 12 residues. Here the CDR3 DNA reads TGTGCCAGCAGGCCTCCTTCCCAAAAACTGTTTTTT. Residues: CASRPPSQKLFF.

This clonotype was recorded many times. CDR3 coding DNA: TGCAGTGCTTCCCGTGCTGGGCTAGCGGGCAACAATGAGCAGTTCTTC. Translated: CSASRAGLAGNNEQFF. The chain couples TRBV20-1 to TRBJ2-1, with TRBD2 matching over 8 bases. This CDR3 spans 16 amino acids. Per the germline V gene, CDR1 is DFQATT and CDR2 is SNEGSKA (reference sequence). Trimming took 5 bases from V and 5 from J; bases not matched to a gene: 14.